These T cell receptor beta chains were read from a single sample in a study of cytomegalovirus exposure and HLA in healthy donors. Using immunoSEQ multiplex PCR, the repertoire was profiled, and TCRdb retains in-frame clones only, with some absent. The sample yields over 200,000 clones, approximately 90% seen once. The material sequenced was PBMCs. These receptor sequences come from a woman aged 18 to 35 in good health and CMV-seronegative. Each CDR3 is given with its conserved first and last residue. D genes are given only for firm matches. Some rows mark clone size as missing; the rest say once, few, many or name a class of expanded clone.

size: few
J: TRBJ2-7
D: .
V: TRBV5-1
CDR3: CASSLDFPYKGEYF
DNA: TGCGCCAGCAGCTTGGATTTCCCCTACAAGGGGGAGTACTTC

size: .
J: TRBJ2-3
D: .
V: TRBV5-1
CDR3: CASSLARAIPDTQYF
DNA: TGCGCCAGCAGCTTGGCCAGGGCTATCCCAGATACGCAGTATTTT

size: few
J: TRBJ1-4
D: TRBD1
V: TRBV6-1
CDR3: CASSERTGYDEKLFF
DNA: TGTGCCAGCAGTGAGAGGACAGGCTACGATGAAAAACTGTTTTTT

size: .
J: TRBJ1-2
D: TRBD1
V: TRBV14
CDR3: CASSHTGGATVYGYTF
DNA: TGTGCCAGCAGCCACACAGGGGGAGCCACAGTCTATGGCTACACCTTC

size: .
J: TRBJ2-3
D: TRBD1
V: TRBV5-1
CDR3: CASRQTGGDTQYF
DNA: TGCGCCAGCCGACAAACAGGGGGAGATACGCAGTATTTT

size: .
J: TRBJ1-2
D: TRBD1
V: TRBV4-3
CDR3: CASSQVGQGAGYGYTF
DNA: TGCGCCAGCAGCCAAGTCGGACAGGGGGCGGGCTATGGCTACACCTTC

size: .
J: TRBJ2-7
D: .
V: TRBV6-5
CDR3: CASSNQTYEQYF
DNA: TGTGCCAGCAGTAATCAGACATACGAGCAGTACTTC

size: .
J: TRBJ2-6
D: .
V: TRBV18
CDR3: CASSPSSGANVLTF
DNA: TGTGCCAGCTCACCCTCCTCTGGGGCCAACGTCCTGACTTTC

size: .
J: TRBJ2-1
D: .
V: TRBV29-1
CDR3: CSVERPGEGDRNEQFF
DNA: TGCAGCGTTGAAAGGCCGGGGGAAGGCGATCGGAATGAGCAGTTCTTC

size: .
J: TRBJ1-6
D: TRBD1
V: TRBV9
CDR3: CASSVEEGTGGQNSPLHF
DNA: TGTGCCAGCAGCGTAGAAGAAGGGACAGGGGGCCAAAATTCACCCCTCCACTTT

size: .
J: TRBJ2-1
D: TRBD2
V: TRBV19
CDR3: CASSTSRTSGGGYNEQFF
DNA: TGTGCCAGTAGTACAAGCCGGACTAGCGGGGGGGGTTACAATGAGCAGTTCTTC

size: .
J: TRBJ1-2
D: TRBD1
V: TRBV29-1
CDR3: CSVEDRTANYGYTF
DNA: TGCAGCGTAGAGGACAGGACCGCTAACTATGGCTACACCTTC

size: .
J: TRBJ2-5
D: TRBD2
V: TRBV6-5
CDR3: CASTELAGEETQYF
DNA: TGTGCCAGCACAGAACTAGCGGGGGAAGAGACCCAGTACTTC

size: .
J: TRBJ2-7
D: TRBD1
V: TRBV9
CDR3: CASSVADRDYEQYF
DNA: TGTGCCAGCAGCGTAGCGGACAGGGACTACGAGCAGTACTTC

size: .
J: TRBJ2-3
D: .
V: TRBV30
CDR3: CAWTRGGGVAAQYF
DNA: TGTGCCTGGACCCGCGGGGGCGGGGTTGCCGCGCAGTATTTT

size: few
J: TRBJ1-1
D: TRBD1
V: TRBV4-3
CDR3: CASSQVQGAETEAFF
DNA: TGCGCCAGCAGCCAAGTACAGGGGGCGGAAACTGAAGCTTTCTTT

size: .
J: TRBJ1-1
D: .
V: TRBV14
CDR3: CASSLQGNTEAFF
DNA: TGTGCCAGCAGCCTACAGGGTAACACTGAAGCTTTCTTT

size: .
J: TRBJ2-1
D: TRBD2
V: TRBV5-5
CDR3: CASSKISGTSSYNEQFF
DNA: TGTGCCAGCAGCAAAATCTCCGGGACTAGCTCCTACAATGAGCAGTTCTTC

size: .
J: TRBJ1-2
D: TRBD1
V: TRBV18
CDR3: CASSLQGAQGYTF
DNA: TGTGCCAGCTCCCTACAGGGGGCGCAAGGCTACACCTTC

size: .
J: TRBJ2-5
D: .
V: TRBV10-1
CDR3: CASSEGGKKTQYF
DNA: TGCGCCAGCAGTGAGGGGGGGAAGAAGACCCAGTACTTC

size: .
J: TRBJ1-6
D: TRBD1
V: TRBV6-6
CDR3: CASMDRENSPLHF
DNA: TGTGCCAGCATGGACAGGGAGAATTCACCCCTCCACTTT

size: .
J: TRBJ2-3
D: TRBD1
V: TRBV9
CDR3: CASSARGQDTQYF
DNA: TGTGCCAGCAGCGCCAGGGGGCAAGATACGCAGTATTTT